This T cell receptor beta chain was found in a study of blood T cell repertoires in COVID-19. The table lists this clone with a count of one. Method: immunoSEQ multiplex PCR; TCRdb's copy keeps in-frame clones and lacks some. The profile shows under 60,000 clones, 77% of them singletons. The clonotype comes from a human donor with active or convalescent COVID-19. The donor label of this sample is uncertain. Specimen: peripheral blood.

The CDR3 DNA reads as TGTGCCAGCAGCTTAGACCCGGGACAGGGGATGTACGAGCAGTACTTC. Translated: CASSLDPGQGMYEQYF. The J gene is TRBJ2-7, the V gene TRBV7-9; 10 bases line up with TRBD1. V lost 1 base to trimming and J lost 4 bases; unmatched junction nucleotides: 7. Germline V gene data show CDR1 as SEHNR and CDR2 as FQNEAQ (reference sequence). The CDR3 is made up of 16 amino acids.